The 5 T cell receptor beta chains below come from one sample, sequenced in a study of T cells in Graves' hyperthyroidism and ophthalmopathy. Amplification targeted TCR beta CDR3 regions from RNA transcripts. Primed by the HTBI set, a first-round RT-PCR was run on the TCR CDR3. Via MiXCR, TCRdb re-called the multiplex PCR reads, giving one row per CDR3 protein. The repertoire holds around 540,000 distinct CDR3 sequences, 35% to 55% seen once, with 8.2% in the top ten. The source material was peripheral blood or thyroid tissue (not recorded which). The receptors shown here come from a woman younger than 35 with Graves' hyperthyroidism.

The CDR3 is CASSSVYGETQYF. CDR3 in DNA: TGTGCCAGCAGCTCGGTTTATGGGGAGACCCAGTACTTC. This rearrangement joins TRBV7-9 to TRBJ2-5; D remains ambiguous. With 4 bases removed from V and 5 bases from J, the gap between germline ends came to 11 bases. CDR3 length equals 13 residues. Germline V gives CDR1 SEHNR, CDR2 FQNEAQ (reference sequence).

This clonotype was picked up one time. The rearrangement links TRBV19 to TRBJ1-1; TRBD1 matches at 9 bases. Per the germline V gene, CDR1 is LNHDA and CDR2 is SQIVND (reference sequence). The CDR3 totals 16 residues. V was clipped by 3 bases and J by 6 bases; unmatched bases: 11. DNA for the CDR3: TGTGCCAGTAGTATCGGTGGGACAGGGTTTTTGGCTGAAGCTTTCTTT. It is translated as CASSIGGTGFLAEAFF. Filled out from reference TRBV19 and TRBJ1-1, the complete variable domain reads DGGITQSPKYLFRKEGQNVTLSCEQNLNHDAMYWYRQDPGQGLRLIYYSQIVNDFQKGDIAEGYSVSREKKESFPLTVTSAQKNPTAFYLCASSIGGTGFLAEAFFGQGTRLTVV.

V usage is TRBV7-9 and J usage is TRBJ2-7; TRBD2 is a possible D gene (5 bases). V was shortened by 5 bases and J by 4 bases, with 18 bases between the two germline ends. This CDR3 has 15 residues. Germline loops: CDR1 SEHNR, CDR2 FQNEAQ (reference sequence). The CDR3 region is CASSPQSGILYEQYF. CDR3 sequence (DNA): TGTGCCAGCAGCCCCCAGTCGGGGATCCTTTACGAGCAGTACTTC.

This clonotype was observed a handful of times. The chain recombines TRBV7-9 with TRBJ1-3; no clear D gene. Germline CDR1 is SEHNR and CDR2 is FQNEAQ (reference sequence). The CDR3 totals 14 residues. V was cut by 1 base and J by 4 bases, with 8 bases left in between. Written as DNA, the CDR3 is TGTGCCAGCAGCTTAGAAGACAACGGAAACACCATATATTTT. It is translated as CASSLEDNGNTIYF. Complete variable domain (other parts from reference TRBV7-9 and TRBJ1-3): DTGVSQNPRHKITKRGQNVTFRCDPISEHNRLYWYRQTLGQGPEFLTYFQNEAQLEKSRLLSDRFSAERPKGSFSTLEIQRTEQGDSAMYLCASSLEDNGNTIYFGEGSWLTVV.

This clonotype occurred a few times. A read error may account for a junction end that differs from germline. V usage is TRBV7-3 and J usage is TRBJ2-5; no firm D call. This CDR3 contains 14 residues. Looked up from germline, CDR1 is SGHTA and CDR2 is FQGTGA. The CDR3 spells CASSQDHNQETQYF. DNA for the CDR3: TGCGCCAGCAGCCAAGACCACAACCAAGAGACCCAGTACTTC.